This TCR beta chain was sequenced in a study of CD8 T cells in Susac syndrome. The CDR3 loop spans 15 amino acids. The V gene end was trimmed by 7 bases and the J gene end by 0 bases; junction bases not matched to a gene: 3. Germline V gene data show CDR1 as ENHRY and CDR2 as SYGVKD. Random hexamers were used to reverse transcribe an amount of roughly 0.45 to 1 ug RNA. Each CDR3 protein gets one entry after TCRdb re-called the immunoSEQ multiplex PCR reads with MiXCR. Of 150,000 to 200,000 distinct CDR3 sequences listed, 90% to 95% are singletons. Blood CD8+ and CD4+ T cells underwent high-throughput TCR beta sequencing. Isolation of CD8+ and CD4+ T cells was performed negatively, whereas enrichment of TEMRA cells was done by FACS.

Sequences were obtained from CD4+ T cells from PBMCs. The origin of this receptor is a human donor with multiple sclerosis. The chain has TRBV10-3 and TRBJ2-6, with 7 nucleotides matching TRBD1. The CDR3 DNA reads TGTGCCATCACGGGACAGAACTCTGGGGCCAACGTCCTGACTTTC. Translating gives CAITGQNSGANVLTF.